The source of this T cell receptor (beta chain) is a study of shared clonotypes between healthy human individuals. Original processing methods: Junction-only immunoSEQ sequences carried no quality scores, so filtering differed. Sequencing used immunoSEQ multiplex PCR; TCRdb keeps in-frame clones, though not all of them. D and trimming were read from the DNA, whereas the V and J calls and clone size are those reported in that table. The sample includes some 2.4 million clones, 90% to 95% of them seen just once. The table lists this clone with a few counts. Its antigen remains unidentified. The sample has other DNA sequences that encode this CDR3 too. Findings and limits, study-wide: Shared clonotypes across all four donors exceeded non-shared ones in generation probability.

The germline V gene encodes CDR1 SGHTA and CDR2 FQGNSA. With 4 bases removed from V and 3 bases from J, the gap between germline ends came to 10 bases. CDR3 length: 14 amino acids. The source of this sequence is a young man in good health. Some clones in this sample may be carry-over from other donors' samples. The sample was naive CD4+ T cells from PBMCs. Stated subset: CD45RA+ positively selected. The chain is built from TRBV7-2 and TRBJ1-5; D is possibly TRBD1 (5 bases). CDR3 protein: CASSSQGSNQPQHF. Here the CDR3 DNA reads TGTGCCAGCAGCTCTCAGGGATCCAATCAGCCCCAGCATTTT. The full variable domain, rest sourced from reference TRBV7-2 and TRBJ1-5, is GAGVSQSPSNKVTEKGKDVELRCDPISGHTALYWYRQSLGQGLEFLIYFQGNSAPDKSGLPSDRFSAERTGGSVSTLTIQRTQQEDSAVYLCASSSQGSNQPQHFGDGTRLSIL.